This T cell receptor beta chain was sequenced for a study of T cells in Graves' hyperthyroidism and ophthalmopathy. The CDR3 runs 18 residues. Per germline, CDR1 SGHRS and CDR2 YFSETQ. V shed 0 bases, J shed 1 base, and the junction held 12 bases outside the gene matches. There are a few counts of this clonotype. Amplification of TCR beta CDR3 regions was performed using RNA transcripts as template. With the HTBI primer set, the TCR CDR3 went through a first round of RT-PCR. TCRdb called the multiplex PCR reads again in MiXCR, with one record for every CDR3 protein. The repertoire has some 400,000 distinct CDR3 sequences, approximately 13% of them found once; the top ten carry less than 25%.

This clonotype originated in a man aged 30 to 45 with Graves' hyperthyroidism that later progressed to Graves' ophthalmopathy. Material for sequencing was blood. The V gene is TRBV5-1, the J gene TRBJ2-5, with 7 bases that match TRBD2. Written as DNA, the CDR3 is TGCGCCAGCAGCTTGGGGTTCTTGCCGGGAGGCGGCCAAGAGACCCAGTACTTC. This encodes CASSLGFLPGGGQETQYF.